This paragraph covers one TCR beta chain sequence. This entry comes from a study of blood T cell repertoires in COVID-19. Profiled with immunoSEQ multiplex PCR; TCRdb holds only in-frame clones, not every one. The sample has around 120,000 clones; roughly nine tenths are singletons. CDR1 and CDR2 from the germline V gene are MDHEN and SYDVKM. V dropped 6 bases and J dropped 5 bases, with 14 bases sitting between them. CDR3 length: 14 residues. The chain has TRBV28 and TRBJ1-5, with D uncertain. Sequencing input: peripheral blood. The sequence was obtained from a woman older than 75 with acute or convalescent COVID-19. CDR3 DNA sequence: TGTGCCAGCAGCGAGGGTTACAGCCATCAGCCCCAGCATTTT. Translating gives CASSEGYSHQPQHF.